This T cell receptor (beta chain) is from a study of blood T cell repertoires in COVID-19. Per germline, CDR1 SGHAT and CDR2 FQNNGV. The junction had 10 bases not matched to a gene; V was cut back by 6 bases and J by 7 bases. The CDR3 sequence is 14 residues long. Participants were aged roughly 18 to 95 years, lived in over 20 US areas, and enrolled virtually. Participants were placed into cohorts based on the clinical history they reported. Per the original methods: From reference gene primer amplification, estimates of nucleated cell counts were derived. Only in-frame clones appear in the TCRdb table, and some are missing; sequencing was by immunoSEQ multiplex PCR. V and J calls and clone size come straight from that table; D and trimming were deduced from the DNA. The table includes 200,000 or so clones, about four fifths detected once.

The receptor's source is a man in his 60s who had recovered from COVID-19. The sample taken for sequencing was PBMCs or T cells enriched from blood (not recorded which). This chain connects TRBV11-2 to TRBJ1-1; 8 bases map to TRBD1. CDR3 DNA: TGTGCCAGCAGTCCCTCACACGACAGGGGTGAAGCTTTCTTT. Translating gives CASSPSHDRGEAFF.